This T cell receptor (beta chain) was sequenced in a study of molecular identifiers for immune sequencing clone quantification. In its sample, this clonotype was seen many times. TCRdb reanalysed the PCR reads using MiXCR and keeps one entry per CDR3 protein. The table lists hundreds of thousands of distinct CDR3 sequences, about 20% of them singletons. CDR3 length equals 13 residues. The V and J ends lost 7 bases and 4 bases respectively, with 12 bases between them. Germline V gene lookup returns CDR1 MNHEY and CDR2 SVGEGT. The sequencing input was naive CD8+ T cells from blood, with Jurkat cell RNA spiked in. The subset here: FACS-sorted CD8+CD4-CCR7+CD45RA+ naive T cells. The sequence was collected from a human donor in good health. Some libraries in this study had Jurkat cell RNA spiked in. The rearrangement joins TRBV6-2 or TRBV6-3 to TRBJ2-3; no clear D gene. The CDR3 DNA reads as TGTGCCAGCACCCCTCCCCCGGCAGATACGCAGTATTTT. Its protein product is CASTPPPADTQYF.